This T cell receptor (beta chain) is drawn from a study of shared clonotypes between healthy human individuals. Overall study: A couple of female and three male donors aged 18 to 49 were enrolled.

General study results and limits: As a rule, naive subsets had a larger estimated richness than memory subsets.

The repertoire was sequenced with immunoSEQ multiplex PCR; TCRdb's copy has only in-frame clones and lacks some. The data show 1.4 million to 1.5 million clones, roughly 95% seen once. Comments on this clone: The antigen is not known.

The TCR was taken from a man aged 25 to 45 in good health. Sequenced material: naive CD4+ T cells sorted from blood. The subset denotes: CD45RA+ positively selected.

The CDR3 loop reads CASSGLRYGPPPEAFF. The CDR3 coding sequence is TGTGCCAGCAGTGGCCTACGATATGGACCTCCCCCTGAAGCTTTCTTT. This chain uses TRBV6-4 with TRBJ1-1; D unclear. This CDR3 comprises 16 residues. V gave up 4 bases and J gave up 6 bases, with 21 bases separating them. Germline V gene sequence: CDR1 MRHNA, CDR2 SNTAGT.